This entry features one TCR beta chain sequence. CDR3 length: 15 residues. V was trimmed by 5 bases and J by 3 bases, leaving 13 bases between them. The germline gives CDR1 LGHDT, CDR2 YNNKEL (reference sequence). The sample belongs to a study of T-cell reconstitution after alpha-beta-depleted transplantation in children. Unique molecular identifiers were used in preparing the TCRbeta library. TCRdb analysed the PCR reads with MiXCR anew, one entry per CDR3 protein. The sample has about 360,000 distinct CDR3 sequences; about an eighth are singletons. The sample was PBMCs, taken from the stem cell graft. The chain joins TRBV3-1 to TRBJ2-2; perhaps TRBD1 as D (6 bases). The clonotype comes from a human donor who donated a stem cell graft to a child with Fanconi anemia. The CDR3 sequence: CASSSNTGHTGELFF. CDR3 nucleotide sequence: TGTGCCAGCAGCTCCAACACAGGGCACACCGGGGAGCTGTTTTTT.